This T cell receptor beta chain was sequenced for a study of cytomegalovirus exposure and HLA in healthy donors. Study-wide findings and caveats: Segments of the TCR beta V type were, in most cases, productive about 87% or about 30% of the time in an earlier analysis.

Remarks on this clone: The antigen remains undetermined.

The length of the CDR3 is 17 residues. Looked up from germline, CDR1 is SGHTA and CDR2 is FQGNSA. V lost 5 bases and J 4 bases, leaving 20 bases between the germline ends. PCR used 60 Vbeta primers and 13 Jbeta primers. Generated by immunoSEQ multiplex PCR, the TCRdb table keeps only in-frame clones and is missing some. The sample totals 200,000 to 250,000 clones; its top ten clones hold about 0.9%. Sample: PBMCs. This chain uses TRBV7-2 with TRBJ2-2; weak D call: TRBD2 (6 bases). The TCR was taken from a woman aged 25 to 45 in good health and CMV-seropositive. The CDR3 region is CASSPRRVAEPTGELFF. The CDR3 DNA reads TGTGCCAGCAGCCCCCGCCGAGTAGCGGAACCCACCGGGGAGCTGTTTTTT.